This section outlines one T cell receptor beta chain sequence together with its context. The antigen is unknown. Unexposed donor CD4+ T cells date from about 2011-2018, before the COVID-19 pandemic. CD4+ T cells were isolated from the cells after roughly 11 days of culture. Cultures received half-medium IL-2 refreshes on days 3 and 7. This sample is drawn from a study of CD4 T cells in relation to SARS-CoV-2 and coronaviruses. Study overall: After roughly 11 days of antigen culture, PBMC TCR beta CDR3s were sequenced. The study's findings and limits: Roughly 65% of donors had memory CD4+ clonotypes crossrecognizing SARS-CoV-2 and common cold coronavirus spike.

This CDR3 has 11 residues. The germline V gene has CDR1 MNHEY and CDR2 SVGAGI. The V gene lost 7 bases and the J gene lost 5 bases, with 8 bases spanning the gap. Sequenced by immunoSEQ multiplex PCR; TCRdb stores in-frame clones only, minus some. Altogether almost 30,000 clones are present, 76% being singletons, with the ten largest covering approximately 14%. The sequenced sample consisted of CD4+ T cells from PBMCs, cultured in vitro. The clonotype originates from a human donor in good health. This chain links TRBV6-5 with TRBJ1-2; D gene unclear. The CDR3 bases are TGTGCCAGCACTAGAGGGTATGGCTACACCTTC. Protein: CASTRGYGYTF.